This T cell receptor beta chain was recorded in a study of cytomegalovirus exposure and HLA in healthy donors. Researchers ran the PCR with 60 Vbeta and 13 Jbeta primers. Assay used: immunoSEQ multiplex PCR; TCRdb lists only in-frame clones, some missing. The sample has roughly 98,000 clones; over 75% are singletons. V lost 4 bases to trimming and J lost 2 bases; unmatched junction nucleotides: 6. Looked up from germline, CDR1 is SQVTM and CDR2 is ANQGSEA. The length of the CDR3 is 14 residues. Specimen: PBMCs. The chain links TRBV29-1 to TRBJ2-7; 9 nucleotides line up with TRBD1. This sequence was found in a man between 35 and 55 years old in good health and CMV-seronegative. The CDR3 DNA reads as TGCAGCGTTGGATTACAGGGGGCGGCCTACGAGCAGTACTTC. This codes for CSVGLQGAAYEQYF.